These T cell receptor beta chains were read from a single sample in a study of cytomegalovirus exposure and HLA in healthy donors. Some clones are missing from TCRdb's copy, which holds only in-frame ones; the method was immunoSEQ multiplex PCR. The sample holds about 160,000 clones, around 77% seen once. Sequencing was performed on PBMCs. All receptors derive from a woman between 45 and 60 years old in good health and CMV-seropositive. CDR3s include the opening cysteine and the closing phenylalanine or tryptophan. The D gene is left open where the match is weak. The size entry is marked missing in some rows and otherwise reads once, few, many or a size class.

j_call | d_call | clone_size | v_call | cdr3_nt | cdr3_aa
TRBJ1-4 | . | few | TRBV28 | TGTGCCGCAGGGGTGGCCTCGATCAGGACGTCCTTT | CAAGVASIRTSF
TRBJ2-1 | TRBD1 | . | TRBV5-4 | TGTGCCAGCCTAGACAGGGGATACAATGAGCAGTTCTTC | CASLDRGYNEQFF
TRBJ2-7 | TRBD2 | . | TRBV7-2 | TGTGCCAGCAGCTTCCCGGGACTAGGGGGCTACGAGCAGTACTTC | CASSFPGLGGYEQYF
TRBJ1-5 | . | . | TRBV4-2 | TGTGCCAGCAGCCCCCAGGGTAGCAATCAGCCCCAGCATTTT | CASSPQGSNQPQHF
TRBJ2-7 | . | . | TRBV6-5 | TGTGCCAGCAGCTCTCCGTCCGGGGGGCGCCGAGAGCAGTACTTC | CASSSPSGGRREQYF
TRBJ1-5 | . | few | TRBV7-2 | TGTGCCAGCAGCTTAGTCAGCGATCAGCCCCAGCATTTT | CASSLVSDQPQHF
TRBJ2-7 | TRBD2 | few | TRBV7-9 | TGTGCCAGCAGCTTCGCGGGGGGCAGGTACGAGCAGTACTTC | CASSFAGGRYEQYF
TRBJ1-2 | . | . | TRBV25-1 | TGTGCCGGCAGTGGGCCGCAGGGGTTGTCTGTAGGTGGCTACACCTTC | CAGSGPQGLSVGGYTF
TRBJ2-1 | TRBD2 | few | TRBV6-4 | TGTGCCAGCAGACACGAGGGGACTACGTACAATGAGCAGTTCTTC | CASRHEGTTYNEQFF
TRBJ2-5 | . | . | TRBV18 | TGTGCCAGCTCACCACCGGGCCTAAAAGAGACCCAGTACTTC | CASSPPGLKETQYF
TRBJ2-5 | . | . | TRBV5-4 | TGTGCCAGCAGCCCTCGCCTTAACGGGGGAAAAGAGACCCAGTACTTC | CASSPRLNGGKETQYF
TRBJ1-1 | . | once | TRBV28 | TGTGCCAGCAGTCCTGTTAGGGGAATGAACACTGAAGCTTTCTTT | CASSPVRGMNTEAFF
TRBJ2-5 | . | . | TRBV5-1 | TGCGCCAGCAGCTTGGCCGGGGGTAGCTCGCCAGAGACCCAGTACTTC | CASSLAGGSSPETQYF
TRBJ2-7 | . | . | TRBV7-9 | TGTGCCAGCAGTTCTGACAGATTTACTTCCTACGAGCAGTACTTC | CASSSDRFTSYEQYF
TRBJ1-1 | . | . | TRBV28 | TGTGCCAGCATCAGGGTAAGGAACACTGAAGCTTTCTTT | CASIRVRNTEAFF
TRBJ2-7 | . | . | TRBV18 | TGTGCCAGCTCCCCAAAGCCGGGGGAGCAGTACTTC | CASSPKPGEQYF
TRBJ1-1 | TRBD1 | . | TRBV7-2 | TGTGCCAGCAGCTCGGGACAGGGCAGTTGGAAGCACACTGAAGCTTTCTTT | CASSSGQGSWKHTEAFF
TRBJ2-7 | TRBD1 | few | TRBV5-5 | TGTGCCAGCAGCGGAAAATCCGGGACAGGGGGCGAGCAGTACTTC | CASSGKSGTGGEQYF
TRBJ1-1 | TRBD1 | . | TRBV5-1 | TGCGCCAGCAGCTTAAGGGGGCAGATGAACACTGAAGCTTTCTTT | CASSLRGQMNTEAFF
TRBJ2-5 | TRBD2 | few | TRBV5-4 | TGTGCCAGCAGCTTGAGGACTAGCACCTACCAAGAGACCCAGTACTTC | CASSLRTSTYQETQYF
TRBJ2-5 | TRBD1 | . | TRBV5-1 | TGCGCCAGCAGCCTCCGGGACAGGGACCGAGAGACCCAGTACTTC | CASSLRDRDRETQYF
TRBJ1-5 | . | few | TRBV19 | TGTGCCAGTAGTATCCAGGGACTCAATCAGCCCCAGCATTTT | CASSIQGLNQPQHF
TRBJ2-1 | . | . | TRBV15 | TGTGCCACCAGCTCAGGGAGGTTGGGACCGACCAGGAATGAGCAGTTCTTC | CATSSGRLGPTRNEQFF
TRBJ1-6 | . | . | TRBV18 | TGTGCCAGCTCGCCAGACAGAGTAAATTCACCCCTCCACTTT | CASSPDRVNSPLHF
TRBJ1-2 | . | . | TRBV7-2 | TGTGCCAGCAGCCCGGGGGGGCCAGGCTACACCTTC | CASSPGGPGYTF
TRBJ1-1 | . | . | TRBV4-1 | TGCGCCAGCAGGCGGGGGGCTTCCACTGAAGCTTTCTTT | CASRRGASTEAFF
TRBJ1-6 | . | . | TRBV7-6 | TGTGCCAGCAGCTTAGCCTCGGACAGTTCTATCCTCCACTTT | CASSLASDSSILHF
TRBJ2-7 | . | . | TRBV4-3 | TGCGCCAGCAGCCATGCTATACAGGGTTCCTACGAGCAGTACTTC | CASSHAIQGSYEQYF
TRBJ1-1 | TRBD1 | . | TRBV28 | TGTGCCAGCAGGTCGAGGCAGGGGGGCACTGAAGCTTTCTTT | CASRSRQGGTEAFF
TRBJ1-6 | . | . | TRBV27 | TGTGCCAGCAGTCCGGACAGCGCCGATAATTCACCCCTCCACTTT | CASSPDSADNSPLHF
TRBJ1-2 | TRBD1 | . | TRBV7-9 | TGTGCCAGCAGTTCACAGGGGATCGAGGGCTACACCTTC | CASSSQGIEGYTF
TRBJ1-4 | . | once | TRBV27 | TGTGCCAGCAGGCGGGTCGACAGGACTAATGAAAAACTGTTTTTT | CASRRVDRTNEKLFF
TRBJ2-7 | . | . | TRBV18 | TGTGCCAGCTCACCAGACAGACACTACGAGCAGTACTTC | CASSPDRHYEQYF
TRBJ2-7 | . | . | TRBV5-1 | TGCGCCAGCAGCATTACTAGAGGGGAGCAGTACTTC | CASSITRGEQYF
TRBJ1-2 | TRBD1 | . | TRBV11-2 | TGTGCCAGCAGCCCCTTCGGGACAGCGGCAGCTGGCTACACCTTC | CASSPFGTAAAGYTF
TRBJ2-5 | TRBD1 | . | TRBV28 | TGTGCCAGCAGCAACCGGGACAGCCGGGAGACCCAGTACTTC | CASSNRDSRETQYF
TRBJ2-1 | . | . | TRBV9 | TGTGCCAGCAGCGTAGTGGGGAGCTCCTACAATGAGCAGTTCTTC | CASSVVGSSYNEQFF
TRBJ2-1 | TRBD1 | . | TRBV15 | TGTGCCACCAGCACCATGACAGGGAAGATGTACAATGAGCAGTTCTTC | CATSTMTGKMYNEQFF
TRBJ2-7 | TRBD2 | . | TRBV4-1 | TGCGCCAGCAGCCATCTCGGAGCGGGACGGAGGTACGAGCAGTACTTC | CASSHLGAGRRYEQYF
TRBJ2-7 | . | . | TRBV18 | TGTGCCAGCTCACCACCCCGACAAGGGGTCGCCTGGGTTAAGACCTACGAGCAGTACTTC | CASSPPRQGVAWVKTYEQYF
TRBJ2-1 | TRBD2 | . | TRBV5-4 | TGTGCCAGCAGCTTTACTAGCGGGGCTTACAATGAGCAGTTCTTC | CASSFTSGAYNEQFF
TRBJ2-3 | TRBD1 | . | TRBV27 | TGTGCCAGCAACCGGGTCCGGGACAGGGACACAGATACGCAGTATTTT | CASNRVRDRDTDTQYF
TRBJ1-2 | TRBD1 | . | TRBV30 | TGTGCCTGGAGTGTCCCGGGACAGGGGAACTATGGCTACACCTTC | CAWSVPGQGNYGYTF
TRBJ1-6 | TRBD1 | . | TRBV14 | TGTGCCAGCAGCTTACGACAGGGATTGGGTTCACCCCTCCACTTT | CASSLRQGLGSPLHF
TRBJ2-7 | TRBD1 | . | TRBV5-4 | TGTGCCAGCAGTTTGGGACAGGGGAGTGAGCAGTACTTC | CASSLGQGSEQYF
TRBJ2-7 | TRBD1 | . | TRBV27 | TGTGCCAGCCGGGGGACAGGGGGTTCCTACGAGCAGTACTTC | CASRGTGGSYEQYF
TRBJ2-2 | TRBD2 | . | TRBV7-3 | TGTGCCAGCAGCTCGCTAATAGGACTAGCGGGATCCGGGGAGCTGTTTTTT | CASSSLIGLAGSGELFF